A selection of T cell receptor beta chains follows, all from one sample in a study of preoperative IRX-2 immunotherapy in early breast cancer. Assay: immunoSEQ multiplex PCR; the TCRdb copy retains only in-frame clones and omits some. The data show more than 20,000 clones, with approximately 80% seen just once and 2% to 2.5% held by the top ten. This specimen consisted of lymph node tissue, obtained before IRX-2 immunotherapy. The receptors originated from a human donor with breast cancer. Both conserved end residues are part of each CDR3. The D gene is left open where the match is weak. Clone size is not always given. Where it is, it says once, few, many or a class for expanded clones.

V: TRBV19; J: TRBJ1-5; size: NA; D: NA; CDR3: CASSSSSGTQNQPQHF; DNA: TGTGCCAGTAGTAGTTCGTCCGGGACACAAAATCAGCCCCAGCATTTT
V: TRBV5-1; J: TRBJ2-3; size: NA; D: NA; CDR3: CASSLVPGTDTQYF; DNA: TGCGCCAGCAGCTTGGTTCCGGGTACAGATACGCAGTATTTT
V: TRBV11-3; J: TRBJ1-4; size: few; D: NA; CDR3: CASSLMSTNEKLFF; DNA: TGTGCCAGCAGCTTGATGTCAACTAATGAAAAACTGTTTTTT
V: TRBV11-3; J: TRBJ1-1; size: NA; D: NA; CDR3: CASSPSVGGNTEAFF; DNA: TGTGCCAGCAGCCCCTCGGTGGGGGGGAACACTGAAGCTTTCTTT
V: TRBV28; J: TRBJ1-1; size: NA; D: NA; CDR3: CASSQWQQLEAFF; DNA: TGTGCCAGCAGCCAGTGGCAGCAACTTGAAGCTTTCTTT
V: TRBV6-8; J: TRBJ2-3; size: NA; D: TRBD1; CDR3: CASLRGLTDTQYF; DNA: TGTGCCAGCCTCAGGGGGCTCACAGATACGCAGTATTTT
V: TRBV12-5; J: TRBJ2-3; size: NA; D: TRBD1; CDR3: CASNDRDVTDTQYF; DNA: TGTGCCAGCAACGACAGGGATGTTACAGATACGCAGTATTTT
V: TRBV6-8; J: TRBJ2-2; size: few; D: NA; CDR3: CASSYSRTVGELFF; DNA: TGTGCCAGCAGTTACTCGAGGACGGTCGGGGAGCTGTTTTTT
V: TRBV6-8; J: TRBJ1-5; size: few; D: NA; CDR3: CASQGQMNSPQHF; DNA: TGTGCCAGCCAAGGACAGATGAACAGCCCCCAGCATTTT
V: TRBV15; J: TRBJ2-3; size: once; D: NA; CDR3: CATSRDQTAADTQYF; DNA: TGTGCCACCAGCAGAGATCAAACTGCGGCAGATACGCAGTATTTT
V: TRBV28; J: TRBJ1-2; size: NA; D: TRBD1; CDR3: CASSPTGGIGGYTF; DNA: TGTGCCAGCAGTCCCACAGGGGGCATTGGTGGCTACACCTTC
V: TRBV19; J: TRBJ1-5; size: NA; D: NA; CDR3: CASSIQGFGQPQHF; DNA: TGTGCCAGTAGTATACAGGGGTTCGGGCAGCCCCAGCATTTT
V: TRBV6-8; J: TRBJ1-1; size: NA; D: NA; CDR3: CASAGGWDTEAFF; DNA: TGTGCCAGCGCTGGGGGGTGGGACACTGAAGCTTTCTTT
V: TRBV6-8; J: TRBJ2-7; size: NA; D: NA; CDR3: CASSRTASYEQYF; DNA: TGTGCCAGCAGTAGGACTGCCTCCTACGAGCAGTACTTC
V: TRBV11-3; J: TRBJ1-1; size: NA; D: NA; CDR3: CASSSEALGTEAFF; DNA: TGTGCCAGCAGCTCTGAGGCTTTAGGCACTGAAGCTTTCTTT
V: TRBV2; J: TRBJ2-1; size: NA; D: NA; CDR3: CASSLASQVNNEQFF; DNA: TGTGCCAGCAGTTTAGCTTCGCAGGTAAACAATGAGCAGTTCTTC
V: TRBV7-7; J: TRBJ2-7; size: NA; D: NA; CDR3: CASSLSLAATHSYEQYF; DNA: TGTGCCAGCAGCTTAAGTCTAGCCGCGACTCATTCCTACGAGCAGTACTTC
V: TRBV11-3; J: TRBJ2-7; size: NA; D: NA; CDR3: CASSLEGTGFDEQYF; DNA: TGTGCCAGCAGCTTGGAAGGTACAGGGTTCGACGAGCAGTACTTC
V: TRBV10-1; J: TRBJ1-3; size: NA; D: NA; CDR3: CASSESGTSGNTIYF; DNA: TGCGCCAGCAGTGAGTCGGGGACCTCTGGAAACACCATATATTTT
V: TRBV28; J: TRBJ2-2; size: NA; D: NA; CDR3: CASSSPYGGTGELFF; DNA: TGTGCCAGCAGTTCGCCCTATGGGGGCACCGGGGAGCTGTTTTTT
V: TRBV12-5; J: TRBJ1-3; size: NA; D: TRBD1; CDR3: CASGLAGTENSGNTIYF; DNA: TGTGCTAGTGGTTTGGCCGGGACAGAAAACTCTGGAAACACCATATATTTT
V: TRBV19; J: TRBJ2-1; size: NA; D: TRBD2; CDR3: CASRAGGIENEQFF; DNA: TGTGCCAGTAGGGCCGGGGGGATCGAGAATGAGCAGTTCTTC
V: TRBV28; J: TRBJ1-2; size: NA; D: NA; CDR3: CASSSGRFSYGYTF; DNA: TGTGCCAGCAGTTCTGGCAGGTTTTCCTATGGCTACACCTTC
V: TRBV19; J: TRBJ2-3; size: NA; D: TRBD2; CDR3: CASSATGTRGTDTQYF; DNA: TGTGCCAGTAGTGCCACCGGGACTAGGGGCACAGATACGCAGTATTTT
V: TRBV28; J: TRBJ1-1; size: NA; D: NA; CDR3: CANRAGPGTEAFF; DNA: TGTGCAAATAGGGCGGGGCCGGGCACTGAAGCTTTCTTT
V: TRBV6-8; J: TRBJ1-5; size: few; D: NA; CDR3: CASRIEQGLSNQPQHF; DNA: TGTGCCAGCAGGATTGAACAGGGCCTGAGCAATCAGCCCCAGCATTTT
V: TRBV14; J: TRBJ2-5; size: NA; D: NA; CDR3: CASSQVGGETQYF; DNA: TGTGCCAGCAGCCAAGTCGGCGGTGAGACCCAGTACTTC
V: TRBV6-8; J: TRBJ2-3; size: few; D: TRBD2; CDR3: CASSYSASGGPTDTQYF; DNA: TGTGCCAGCAGTTACTCGGCTAGCGGGGGCCCCACAGATACGCAGTATTTT
V: TRBV10-2; J: TRBJ2-1; size: NA; D: NA; CDR3: CASGTGSSYNEQFF; DNA: TGCGCCAGCGGGACCGGGAGCTCCTACAATGAGCAGTTCTTC
V: TRBV7-4; J: TRBJ1-1; size: NA; D: NA; CDR3: CASSPQGSFTEAFF; DNA: TGTGCCAGCAGCCCACAGGGCTCGTTCACTGAAGCTTTCTTT
V: TRBV5-1; J: TRBJ1-4; size: once; D: TRBD1; CDR3: CASSTADRGYNEKLFF; DNA: TGCGCCAGCAGCACCGCGGACAGGGGGTATAATGAAAAACTGTTTTTT
V: TRBV18; J: TRBJ1-6; size: NA; D: TRBD1; CDR3: CASSRAPGGADSPLHF; DNA: TGTGCCAGCTCACGCGCTCCAGGGGGCGCGGATTCACCCCTCCACTTT
V: TRBV15; J: TRBJ1-1; size: NA; D: NA; CDR3: CATSRDLDPNTEAFF; DNA: TGTGCCACCAGCAGAGACCTGGACCCGAACACTGAAGCTTTCTTT
V: TRBV28; J: TRBJ2-2; size: NA; D: NA; CDR3: CASSLPEGVGTGELFF; DNA: TGTGCCAGCAGTCTACCGGAGGGGGTTGGCACCGGGGAGCTGTTTTTT
V: TRBV6-8; J: TRBJ1-5; size: once; D: NA; CDR3: CASSPLAKSQPQHF; DNA: TGTGCCAGCAGTCCCTTAGCCAAGTCTCAGCCCCAGCATTTT